This TCR beta chain was found in a study of CD8 T cells in ankylosing spondylitis. Study conclusions and caveats: From matched ankylosing spondylitis synovial fluid, disease-linked clones were reportedly recovered at significantly enriched levels. A TCR beta motif of under 10 highly homologous variants seemed to mark ankylosing spondylitis blood.

In this sample, this clonotype turned up a few times. The antigen is undetermined. Preparation of TCR beta libraries was done by quantitative 5'-RACE with molecular barcodes. TCRdb processed the 5' RACE reads anew with MiXCR; each CDR3 protein has one entry. The sample consists of about 750,000 distinct CDR3 sequences, roughly 20% of them appearing once. Germline V gene sequence: CDR1 DFQATT, CDR2 SNEGSKA (reference sequence). The CDR3 length is 15 residues. The V end was cut by 3 bases, the J end by 6 bases, with 18 bases between. What was sequenced was blood, either unsorted or a sorted T cell fraction (not recorded which). The sequence was obtained from a male donor with ankylosing spondylitis. The rearrangement links TRBV20-1 to TRBJ2-1, with D uncertain. CDR3 in DNA: TGCAGTGCTAGTGGAACCCCGGATCCTCGCAATGAGCAGTTCTTC. Translating it yields CSASGTPDPRNEQFF.